Below are 9 T cell receptor beta chains sequenced from a single sample in a study of cytomegalovirus exposure and HLA in healthy donors. 13 Jbeta primers and 60 Vbeta primers were used for the PCR. Data came from immunoSEQ multiplex PCR; TCRdb stores just in-frame clones and leaves some out. This repertoire shows 140,000 to 150,000 clones, more than 75% found once; its top ten account for 2.5% to 3.5%. Source material: PBMCs. These receptors were obtained from a female donor in good health and CMV-seronegative.

This chain uses TRBV4-1 with TRBJ1-2; D unresolved. V was pared by 0 bases and J by 2 bases, with 10 bases between. This CDR3 region has 15 residues. Germline assignment: CDR1 MGHRA and CDR2 YSYEKL. CDR3 in amino acids: CASSQEGGGNYGYTF. CDR3 nucleotide sequence: TGCGCCAGCAGCCAAGAAGGAGGCGGGAACTATGGCTACACCTTC.

The gene calls are TRBV5-6 and TRBJ2-5; TRBD1 matches 10 bases. The J call may be wrong; the DNA end is better matched by TRBJ2-7. The V gene's germline CDR1 is SGHDT and CDR2 YYEEEE. This CDR3 has 14 amino acids. The CDR3 protein is CASGGQGVPFEQYF. The CDR3 DNA reads TGTGCCAGCGGCGGACAGGGGGTGCCTTTCGAGCAGTACTTC.

The chain recombines TRBV5-6 with TRBJ1-1; perhaps TRBD1 as D (5 bases). CDR3 length: 15 amino acids. The germline gives CDR1 SGHDT, CDR2 YYEEEE. V was clipped by 0 bases and J by 7 bases, with 16 bases between them. In DNA form, the CDR3 reads TGTGCCAGCAGCTTGGAGGCAGGGCAAACCCGTGAAGCTTTCTTT. Translated: CASSLEAGQTREAFF.

Only a few counts were recorded for this clone. The genes are TRBV27 and TRBJ2-7, with 11 bases fitting TRBD2. The CDR3 is made up of 15 amino acids. From germline, CDR1 is MNHEY and CDR2 SMNVEV (reference sequence). V was pared by 4 bases and J by 4 bases, with 6 bases of the junction left unmatched. The CDR3: CASSSPGLAVYEQYF. In DNA, the CDR3 is TGTGCCAGCAGTTCGCCGGGACTAGCGGTTTACGAGCAGTACTTC.

This clone was found once. The rearrangement links TRBV7-9 to TRBJ2-1; 9 bases align to TRBD2. V shed 2 bases, J shed 9 bases, and the junction held 8 bases outside the gene matches. The germline V gene encodes CDR1 SEHNR and CDR2 FQNEAQ (reference sequence). This CDR3 contains 15 residues. The CDR3 region is CASSLQRGGAGEQFF. The CDR3 DNA follows: TGTGCCAGCAGCTTACAACGCGGGGGGGCAGGTGAGCAGTTCTTC.

The genes are TRBV7-9 and TRBJ1-1, with D possibly matching TRBD1 (6 bases). Germline V lookup: CDR1 SEHNR, CDR2 FQNEAQ (reference sequence). The germline V and J ends were trimmed by 2 bases and 7 bases, with 11 bases remaining between them. This CDR3 spans 13 amino acids. The CDR3 DNA reads as TGTGCCAGCAGCTTACAGACAGGCCGTGAAGCTTTCTTT. This translates into CASSLQTGREAFF.

This chain connects TRBV6-1 to TRBJ2-7; 9 nucleotides match TRBD1. The CDR3 contains 16 residues. Germline V gene sequence: CDR1 MNHNS, CDR2 SASEGT. V was clipped by 0 bases and J by 4 bases; unmatched bases: 7. In nucleotides, the CDR3 is TGTGCCAGCAGTGAAGCGGAGGGACAGGGATTGTACGAGCAGTACTTC. Its translation is CASSEAEGQGLYEQYF.

The chain joins TRBV9 to TRBJ2-3, with TRBD2 matching 9 bases. The CDR3 contains 15 residues. Germline lookup yields CDR1 SGDLS and CDR2 YYNGEE. Trimming at V came to 1 base and at J to 0 bases, leaving 0 bases not matched to a gene. The CDR3 sequence is CASSVLAGSTDTQYF. The CDR3 DNA reads TGTGCCAGCAGCGTACTAGCGGGGAGCACAGATACGCAGTATTTT.

The genes are TRBV19 and TRBJ2-5; TRBD1 matches at 8 bases. Germline values: CDR1 LNHDA, CDR2 SQIVND (reference sequence). V dropped 6 bases and J dropped 5; count of bases not matched to a gene: 5. This CDR3 contains 13 residues. The CDR3 sequence: CASRDRVRETQYF. Here the CDR3 DNA reads TGTGCCAGTAGGGACAGGGTCAGGGAGACCCAGTACTTC.